This TCR beta chain was found in a study of shared clonotypes between healthy human individuals. TCRdb's copy holds only in-frame clones and misses some; the assay was immunoSEQ multiplex PCR. The table shows around 1,900,000 clones, with 80% to 95% occurring only once. In the naive CD8 group, cells lacked CD45RO and were positively selected for CCR7, so terminally differentiated effector memory CD45RA+ cells were left out. This clone occurred once. The antigen is unknown. General study points: Estimated clonotype richness was generally higher in naive than memory subsets.

Germline CDR1 ENHRY, CDR2 SYGVKD. This CDR3 region has 14 residues. V lost 6 bases and J lost 5; bases outside the gene matches: 8. The V gene is TRBV10-3, the J gene TRBJ2-7; 9 nucleotides line up with TRBD1. The specimen was naive CD8+ T cells from PBMCs. The TCR was taken from a young man in good health. Some clones in this sample may be carry-over from other donors' samples. Written as DNA, the CDR3 is TGTGCCATCAGCATTGTGGGACAGGGCGACGAGCAGTACTTC. It encodes CAISIVGQGDEQYF.